This TCR beta chain was captured in a study of T cell responses to AZD1222 COVID-19 vaccine (dated by TCRdb to the early 2020s). A note on the overall study: TCR sequencing covered over 230 trial participants: 200 to 220 given two doses of AZD1222 and around 25 given two doses of MenACWY control vaccine. Trial participants were enrolled by age into 18-55, 56-69 and 70-plus year subgroups, with 148, 28 and 57 TCR-sequenced participants respectively. The investigation overall reported the following: Because no day 14 peak-response samples were available, repertoires were characterized only after the peak T cell response. Only a handful of AZD1222 recipients were SARS-CoV-2 seropositive at baseline, limiting conclusions about previously exposed vaccinees. After two AZD1222 doses, spike-specific TCR breadth and depth were significantly higher than at day 0 and than in MenACWY recipients. The 56-69-year group was small, and its depth increase did not reach significance, likely because of low power. Participants were mostly white British, with more females than males. The authors suggested clonal diversity may have been underestimated. The whole spike protein was spanned by vaccine-associated CD4 TCRs, and dominant responses were seen in regions 160-218 and 743-854. Epitopes outside the regions mutated in the B.1.351 and B.1.1.7 variants were reportedly recognized by nearly half of the unique spike-specific TCRs.

The cysteine opens and the phenylalanine closes a CDR3 of 18 amino acids. Left in the record is the CDR3 DNA by itself, 54 bases read in frame from the first base. Based on the germline V gene, the CDR1 and CDR2 sequences are SNHLY and FYNNEI. V sheds 3 bases and J sheds 0 bases, leaving 15 bases between their ends. The sample's time point label is to be understood as: about 28 days (+/-7) after the second vaccine dose. AZD1222 recipients with second doses at about 4 weeks or about 12 weeks were pooled, because spike-specific TCR depth and breadth did not differ between schedules. The vaccinee samples were drawn from two UK trials, COV001 and COV002, one of which was a single-blind randomized controlled phase 2/3 trial testing AZD1222 (ChAdOx1 nCoV-19) in healthy adults. For TCRbeta chain sequencing, PBMC samples from trial participants were taken at day 0 and at day 28 after the second dose. Points on this clone: Its antigen remains unidentified. No base quality values were provided; no much bigger clone lies one nucleotide off.

The CDR3 regions of human TCRbeta chains were subjected to immunosequencing. The paper's processing steps were these. Repertoire TCRs were matched against a reference library of SARS-CoV-2-specific TCRs generated with the MIRA antigen-specificity platform. Breadth was defined as the fraction of unique TCRs that were SARS-CoV-2-associated, and depth was defined as the fraction of total T cells that were SARS-CoV-2-associated. Using the MIRA data, each spike-specific TCR was assigned both to the spike region to which the TCR was reactive and to a CD4 or CD8 class. Log10-transformed breadth and depth values were compared by one-way ANOVA with Sidak's multiple comparisons tests. TCRdb took over this immuneACCESS table, retaining in-frame rearrangements with V and J assigned. Such tables are incomplete; in checked studies, under half of the missing clones stem from an unresolved V gene, and the remainder is unexplained. Clonal size and the V and J genes are those of that table, whereas D and trimming came from the DNA. The sample table contains 150,000 to 200,000 clones; only one count was recorded for roughly 94% of them. The ten largest clones take up under 6% of the sample.

The receptor chain draws on TRBV2 and TRBJ2-6; TRBD2 is perhaps the D gene, given 5 matching bases. The sample consisted of peripheral blood, taken 28 days after the second AZD1222 dose. This sequence originates from an adult who received the AZD1222 COVID-19 vaccine. The DNA is as follows: TGTGCCAGCAGTGATCTGGGGAGAAGGGTCTCTGGGGCCAACGTCCTGACTTTC. It translates as CASSDLGRRVSGANVLTF. Beyond the CDR3, the reference TRBV2 and TRBJ2-6 genes provide the residues; the full variable domain reads: EPEVTQTPSHQVTQMGQEVILRCVPISNHLYFYWYRQILGQKVEFLVSFYNNEISEKSEIFDDQFSVERPDGSNFTLKIRSTKLEDSAMYFCASSDLGRRVSGANVLTFGAGSRLTVL.